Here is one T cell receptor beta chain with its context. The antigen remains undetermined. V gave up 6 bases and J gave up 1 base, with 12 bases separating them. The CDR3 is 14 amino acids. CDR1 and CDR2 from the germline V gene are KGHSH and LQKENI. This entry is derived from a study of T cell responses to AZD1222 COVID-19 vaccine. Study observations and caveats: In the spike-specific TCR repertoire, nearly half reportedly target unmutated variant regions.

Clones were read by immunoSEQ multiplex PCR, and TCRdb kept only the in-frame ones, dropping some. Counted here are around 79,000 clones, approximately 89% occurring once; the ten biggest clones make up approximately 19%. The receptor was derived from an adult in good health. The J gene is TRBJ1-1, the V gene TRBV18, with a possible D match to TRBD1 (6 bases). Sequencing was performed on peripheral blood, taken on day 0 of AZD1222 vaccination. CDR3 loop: CASSRDTQNTEAFF. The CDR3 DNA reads TGTGCCAGCTCGAGGGACACGCAGAACACTGAAGCTTTCTTT.